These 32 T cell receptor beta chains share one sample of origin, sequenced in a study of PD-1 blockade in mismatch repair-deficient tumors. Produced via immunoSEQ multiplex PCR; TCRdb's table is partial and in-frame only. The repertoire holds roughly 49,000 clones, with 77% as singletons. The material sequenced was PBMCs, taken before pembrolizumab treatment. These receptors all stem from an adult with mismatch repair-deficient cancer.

The DNA of the CDR3 is TGCGCCAGCAGCCAAGTCGGGGGCAGCACAGATACGCAGTATTTT. Translating it yields CASSQVGGSTDTQYF. The gene calls are TRBV4-1 and TRBJ2-3; either TRBD1 or TRBD2 may fit D (6 bases each). CDR3 length: 15 amino acids. The V and J ends lost 1 base and 0 bases respectively, with 8 bases between them. Germline CDR1 is MGHRA and CDR2 is YSYEKL.

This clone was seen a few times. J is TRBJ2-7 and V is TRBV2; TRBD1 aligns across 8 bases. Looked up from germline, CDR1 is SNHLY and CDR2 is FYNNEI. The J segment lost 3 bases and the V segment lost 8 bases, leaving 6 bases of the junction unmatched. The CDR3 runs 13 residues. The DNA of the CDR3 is TGTGCCAGCCGGACAGGGTTGATCTACGAGCAGTACTTC. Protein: CASRTGLIYEQYF.

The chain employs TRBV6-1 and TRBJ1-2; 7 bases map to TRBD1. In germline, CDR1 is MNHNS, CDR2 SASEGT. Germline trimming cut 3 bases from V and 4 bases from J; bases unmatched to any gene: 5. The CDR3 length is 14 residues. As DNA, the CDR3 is TGTGCCAGCAGTGATTGGACAGGAAGCTATGGCTACACCTTC. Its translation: CASSDWTGSYGYTF.

The CDR3 sequence: CASSLWGEGDYNEQFF. The CDR3 coding sequence is TGTGCCAGCAGCTTGTGGGGAGAGGGAGATTACAATGAGCAGTTCTTC. This sequence joins TRBV11-2 and TRBJ2-1; D may be TRBD2 (5 bases). V lost 3 bases and J lost 4, with 16 bases in between. CDR3 length: 16 residues. Germline-derived CDR1 and CDR2 are SGHAT and FQNNGV.

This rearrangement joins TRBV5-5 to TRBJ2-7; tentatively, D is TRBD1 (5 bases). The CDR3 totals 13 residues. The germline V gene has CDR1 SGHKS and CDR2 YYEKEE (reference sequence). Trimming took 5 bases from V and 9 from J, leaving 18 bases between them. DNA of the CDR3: TGTGCCAGCAGACCGCAGGGCAACCTAGGGCAGTACTTC. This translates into CASRPQGNLGQYF.

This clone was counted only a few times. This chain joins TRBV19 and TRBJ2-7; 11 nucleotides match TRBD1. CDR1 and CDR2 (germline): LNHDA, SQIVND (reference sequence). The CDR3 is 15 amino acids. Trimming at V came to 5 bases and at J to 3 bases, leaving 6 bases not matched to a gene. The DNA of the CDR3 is TGTGCCAGTAGTTTGCGAGGGACAGGGGGCTACGAGCAGTACTTC. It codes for CASSLRGTGGYEQYF.

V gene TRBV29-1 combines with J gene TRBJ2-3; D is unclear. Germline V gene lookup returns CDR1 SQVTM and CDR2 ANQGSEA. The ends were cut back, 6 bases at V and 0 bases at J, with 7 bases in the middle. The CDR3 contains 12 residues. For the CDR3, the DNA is TGCAGCGTGGCAACTAGCACAGATACGCAGTATTTT. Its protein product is CSVATSTDTQYF.

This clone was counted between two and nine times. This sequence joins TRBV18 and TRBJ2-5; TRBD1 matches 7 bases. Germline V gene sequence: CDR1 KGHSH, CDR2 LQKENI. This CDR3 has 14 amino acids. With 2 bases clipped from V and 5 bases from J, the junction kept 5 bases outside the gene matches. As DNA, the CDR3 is TGTGCCAGCTCACCAGAGACAGGGTGGGAGACCCAGTACTTC. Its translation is CASSPETGWETQYF. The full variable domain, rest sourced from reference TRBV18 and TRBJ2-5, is NAGVMQNPRHLVRRRGQEARLRCSPMKGHSHVYWYRQLPEEGLKFMVYLQKENIIDESGMPKERFSAEFPKEGPSILRIQQVVRGDSAAYFCASSPETGWETQYFGPGTRLLVL.

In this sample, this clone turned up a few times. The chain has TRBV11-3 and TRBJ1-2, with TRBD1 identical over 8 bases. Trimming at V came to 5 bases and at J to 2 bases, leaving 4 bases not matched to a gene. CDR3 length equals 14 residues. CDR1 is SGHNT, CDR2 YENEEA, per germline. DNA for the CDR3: TGTGCCAGCAGCGAGCGGACAGGGAACTATGGCTACACCTTC. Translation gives CASSERTGNYGYTF.

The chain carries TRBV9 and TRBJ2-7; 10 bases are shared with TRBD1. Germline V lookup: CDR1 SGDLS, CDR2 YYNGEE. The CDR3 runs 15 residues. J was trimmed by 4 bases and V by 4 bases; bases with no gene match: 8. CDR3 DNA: TGTGCCAGCAGCCCAGGACAGGGGGTTTTTTACGAGCAGTACTTC. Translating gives CASSPGQGVFYEQYF.

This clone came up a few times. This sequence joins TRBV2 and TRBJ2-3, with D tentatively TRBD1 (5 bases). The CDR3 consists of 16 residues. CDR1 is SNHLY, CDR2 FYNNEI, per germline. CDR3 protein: CASYGAPSRSTDTQYF. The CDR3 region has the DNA TGTGCGAGTTATGGGGCTCCATCGAGGAGCACAGATACGCAGTATTTT. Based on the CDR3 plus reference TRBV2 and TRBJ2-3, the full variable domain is EPEVTQTPSHQVTQMGQEVILRCVPISNHLYFYWYRQILGQKVEFLVSFYNNEISEKSEIFDDQFSVERPDGSNFTLKIRSTKLEDSAMYFCASYGAPSRSTDTQYFGPGTRLTVL.

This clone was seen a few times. In nucleotides, the CDR3 is TGTGCCAGCAGTGAACCGCCGAGACCCAATCAGCCCCAGCATTTT. This sequence encodes CASSEPPRPNQPQHF. This chain links TRBV6-1 with TRBJ1-5; D unclear. Germline lookup yields CDR1 MNHNS and CDR2 SASEGT. Trimming left V 2 bases short and J 3 bases short, with 11 bases between. The CDR3 loop spans 15 amino acids.

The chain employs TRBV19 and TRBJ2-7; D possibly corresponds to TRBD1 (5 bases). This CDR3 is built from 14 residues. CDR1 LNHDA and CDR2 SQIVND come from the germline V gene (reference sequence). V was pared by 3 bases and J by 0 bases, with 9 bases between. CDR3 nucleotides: TGTGCCAGTAGTATGGCAGGGCGCTCCTACGAGCAGTACTTC. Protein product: CASSMAGRSYEQYF.

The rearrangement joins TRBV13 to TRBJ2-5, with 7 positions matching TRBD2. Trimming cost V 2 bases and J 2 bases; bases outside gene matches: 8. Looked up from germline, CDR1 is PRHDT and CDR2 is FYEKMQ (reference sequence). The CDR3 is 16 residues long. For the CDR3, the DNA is TGTGCCAGCAGCTTATGGGCGGGAGAAGGGCAAGAGACCCAGTACTTC. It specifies CASSLWAGEGQETQYF.

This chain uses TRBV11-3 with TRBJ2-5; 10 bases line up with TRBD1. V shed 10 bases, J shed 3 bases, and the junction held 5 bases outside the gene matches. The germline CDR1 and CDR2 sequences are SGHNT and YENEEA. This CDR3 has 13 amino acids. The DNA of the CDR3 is TGTGCCACCCGGACAGGGGGGGAAGAGACCCAGTACTTC. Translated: CATRTGGEETQYF.

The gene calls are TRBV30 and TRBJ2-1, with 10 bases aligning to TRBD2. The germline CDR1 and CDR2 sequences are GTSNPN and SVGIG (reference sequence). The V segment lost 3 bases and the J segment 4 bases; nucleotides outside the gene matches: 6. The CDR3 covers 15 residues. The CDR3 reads CAWSGSGRGYNEQFF. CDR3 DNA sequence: TGTGCCTGGAGCGGAAGCGGGAGGGGGTACAATGAGCAGTTCTTC.

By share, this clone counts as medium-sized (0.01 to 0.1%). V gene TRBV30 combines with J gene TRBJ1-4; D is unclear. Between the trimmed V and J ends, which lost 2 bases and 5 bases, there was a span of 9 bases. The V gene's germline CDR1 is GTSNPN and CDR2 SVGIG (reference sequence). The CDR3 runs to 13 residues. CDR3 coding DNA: TGTGCCTGGAGTCCTAATGGGAATGAAAAACTGTTTTTT. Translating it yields CAWSPNGNEKLFF.

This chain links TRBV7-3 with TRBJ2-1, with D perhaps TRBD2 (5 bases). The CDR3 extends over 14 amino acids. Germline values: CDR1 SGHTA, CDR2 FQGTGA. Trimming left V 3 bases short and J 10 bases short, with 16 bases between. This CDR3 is CASSFNRGTGEQFF. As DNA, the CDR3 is TGTGCCAGCAGCTTTAACCGGGGAACTGGCGAGCAGTTCTTC.

As DNA, the CDR3 is TGTGCCAGCTCACCAGCAGGCCCTGAGCAGTTCTTC. It encodes CASSPAGPEQFF. V usage is TRBV18 and J usage is TRBJ2-1; D is uncertain. V gave up 2 bases and J gave up 9 bases, with 8 bases separating them. CDR3 length: 12 residues. Per the germline V gene, CDR1 is KGHSH and CDR2 is LQKENI.

The CDR3 sequence is CASSLSRASSGNTIYF. Here the CDR3 DNA reads TGTGCCAGCAGTTTGTCGCGGGCCAGCTCTGGAAACACCATATATTTT. This rearrangement joins TRBV27 to TRBJ1-3; no definite D call. V lost 3 bases and J 0 bases, leaving 12 bases between the germline ends. CDR3 length equals 16 residues. Germline lookup yields CDR1 MNHEY and CDR2 SMNVEV (reference sequence).

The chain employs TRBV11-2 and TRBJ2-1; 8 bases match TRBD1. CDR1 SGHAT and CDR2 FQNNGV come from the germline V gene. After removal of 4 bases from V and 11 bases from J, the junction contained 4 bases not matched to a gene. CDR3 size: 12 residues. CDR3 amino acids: CASSWGTGQQFF. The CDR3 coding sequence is TGTGCCAGCAGCTGGGGGACAGGACAGCAGTTCTTC. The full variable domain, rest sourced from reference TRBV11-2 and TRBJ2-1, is EAGVAQSPRYKIIEKRQSVAFWCNPISGHATLYWYQQILGQGPKLLIQFQNNGVVDDSQLPKDRFSAERLKGVDSTLKIQPAKLEDSAVYLCASSWGTGQQFFGPGTRLTVL.

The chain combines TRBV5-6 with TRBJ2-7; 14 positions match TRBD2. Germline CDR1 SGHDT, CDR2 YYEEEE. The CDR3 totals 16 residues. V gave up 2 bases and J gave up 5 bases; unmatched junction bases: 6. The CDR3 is CASSFGTSGSYDEQYF. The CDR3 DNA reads TGTGCCAGCAGCTTTGGGACTAGCGGGAGTTACGACGAGCAGTACTTC.

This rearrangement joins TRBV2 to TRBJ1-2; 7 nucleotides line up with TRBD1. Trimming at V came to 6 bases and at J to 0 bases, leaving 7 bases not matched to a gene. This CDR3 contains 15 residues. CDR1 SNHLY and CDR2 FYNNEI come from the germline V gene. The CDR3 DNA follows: TGTGCCAGCAGCCCTGGGACAGCAGCTAACTATGGCTACACCTTC. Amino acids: CASSPGTAANYGYTF.

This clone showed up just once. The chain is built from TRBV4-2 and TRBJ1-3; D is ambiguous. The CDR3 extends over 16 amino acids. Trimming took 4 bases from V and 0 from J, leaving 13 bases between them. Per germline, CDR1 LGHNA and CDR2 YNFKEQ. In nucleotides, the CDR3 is TGTGCCAGCAGCCTGTTAACATCCCACTCTGGAAACACCATATATTTT. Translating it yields CASSLLTSHSGNTIYF.

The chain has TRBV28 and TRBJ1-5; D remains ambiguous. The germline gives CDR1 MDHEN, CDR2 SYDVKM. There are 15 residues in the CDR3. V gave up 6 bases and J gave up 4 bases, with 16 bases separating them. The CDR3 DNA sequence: TGTGCCAGCAGGGTTACTTTAGGAGGGAATCAGCCCCAGCATTTT. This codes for CASRVTLGGNQPQHF.

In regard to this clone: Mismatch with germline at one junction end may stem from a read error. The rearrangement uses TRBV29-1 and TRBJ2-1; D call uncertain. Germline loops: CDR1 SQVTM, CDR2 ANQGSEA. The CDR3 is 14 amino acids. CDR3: CSVEAQRGYNEQFF. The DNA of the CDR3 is TGCAGCGTCGAAGCCCAGCGCGGTTACAATGAGCAGTTCTTC.

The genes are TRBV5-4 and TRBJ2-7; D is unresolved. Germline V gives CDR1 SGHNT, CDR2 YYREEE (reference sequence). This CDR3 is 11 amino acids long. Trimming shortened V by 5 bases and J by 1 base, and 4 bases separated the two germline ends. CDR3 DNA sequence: TGTGCCAGCAGAAATTCCTACGAGCAGTACTTC. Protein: CASRNSYEQYF.

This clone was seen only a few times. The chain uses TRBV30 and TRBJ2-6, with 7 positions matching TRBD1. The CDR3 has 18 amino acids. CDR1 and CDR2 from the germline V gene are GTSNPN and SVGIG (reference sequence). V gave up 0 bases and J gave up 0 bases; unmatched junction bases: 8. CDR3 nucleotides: TGTGCCTGGAGTGTACGGGACAGTCTGTTCTCTGGGGCCAACGTCCTGACTTTC. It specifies CAWSVRDSLFSGANVLTF.

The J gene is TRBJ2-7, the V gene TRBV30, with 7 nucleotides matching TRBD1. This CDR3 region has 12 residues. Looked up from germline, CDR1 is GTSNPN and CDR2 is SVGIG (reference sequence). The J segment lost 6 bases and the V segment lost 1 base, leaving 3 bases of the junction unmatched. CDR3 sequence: CAWSETGAEQYF. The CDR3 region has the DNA TGTGCCTGGAGTGAAACAGGGGCCGAGCAGTACTTC. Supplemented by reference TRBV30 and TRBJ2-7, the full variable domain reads SQTIHQWPATLVQPVGSPLSLECTVEGTSNPNLYWYRQAAGRGLQLLFYSVGIGQISSEVPQNLSASRPQDRQFILSSKKLLLSDSGFYLCAWSETGAEQYFGPGTRLTVT.

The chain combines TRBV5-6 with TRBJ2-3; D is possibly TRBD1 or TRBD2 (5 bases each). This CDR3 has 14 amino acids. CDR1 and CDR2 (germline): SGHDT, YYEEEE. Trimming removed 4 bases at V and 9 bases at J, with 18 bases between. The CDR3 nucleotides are TGTGCCAGCAGCCCTAGCAGGGTGTCCGAAACGCAGTATTTT. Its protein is CASSPSRVSETQYF.

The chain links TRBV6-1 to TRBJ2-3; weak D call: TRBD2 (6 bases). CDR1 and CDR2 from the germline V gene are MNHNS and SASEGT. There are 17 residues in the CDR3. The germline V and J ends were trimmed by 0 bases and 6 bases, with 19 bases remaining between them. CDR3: CASSEALSGGARDTQYF. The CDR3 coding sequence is TGTGCCAGCAGTGAAGCGCTCTCAGGCGGGGCACGGGATACGCAGTATTTT.

CDR3 sequence: CASSNNRERFGNEQFF. The CDR3, as DNA: TGTGCCAGCAGCAACAACAGGGAAAGGTTTGGCAATGAGCAGTTCTTC. This rearrangement joins TRBV11-3 to TRBJ2-1, with D possibly matching TRBD1 (6 bases). The length of the CDR3 is 16 residues. Per the germline V gene, CDR1 is SGHNT and CDR2 is YENEEA. Trimming stripped 5 bases from V and 6 bases from J, with 20 bases between.